This T cell receptor beta chain is drawn from a study of T cell responses to AZD1222 COVID-19 vaccine. Looking at the study overall: Some second doses came at about 4 weeks and others at about 12 weeks; these were pooled.

Sequencing was performed with immunoSEQ multiplex PCR; in TCRdb, only in-frame clones are kept and a portion is missing. The sample holds approximately 120,000 clones; about 90% are singletons and the top ten take roughly 4.2%. For this clone: Its target is not known.

The CDR3 is 15 residues long. The germline V gene has CDR1 KGHSH and CDR2 LQKENI. V was clipped by 2 bases and J by 7 bases, with 15 bases between them. Overall study findings and caveats: Unmutated variant regions are reportedly targeted by nearly half of spike-specific TCRs.

The rearrangement links TRBV18 to TRBJ2-1; D is possibly TRBD2 (7 bases). The TCR comes from an adult in good health. The sequencing here drew on peripheral blood, taken on day 0 of AZD1222 vaccination. The CDR3 is CASSPKTGGLNEQFF. The CDR3 DNA reads as TGTGCCAGCTCACCAAAAACGGGGGGCCTGAATGAGCAGTTCTTC.